This T cell receptor beta chain was found in a study of cytomegalovirus exposure and HLA in healthy donors. After removal of 0 bases from V and 0 bases from J, the junction contained 6 bases not matched to a gene. The germline V gene has CDR1 ENHRY and CDR2 SYGVKD. The CDR3 has 19 amino acids. Assay: immunoSEQ multiplex PCR; the TCRdb copy retains only in-frame clones and omits some. The top ten hold around 1.5% of the sample, which has 70,000 or so clones, about 94% seen once. V gene TRBV10-3 combines with J gene TRBJ2-5; 14 bases map to TRBD2. Sequences were obtained from PBMCs. This receptor was obtained from a man younger than 30 in good health and CMV-seropositive. The CDR3 protein is CAISESTGTSGRHQETQYF. The CDR3, as DNA: TGTGCCATCAGTGAGTCGACAGGGACTAGCGGGAGACACCAAGAGACCCAGTACTTC.